This record concerns one T cell receptor beta chain sequence. Its matching antigen is unknown. Naive-designated CD8 cells lacked CD45RO, were positively enriched for CCR7, and omitted terminally differentiated effector memory CD45RA+ cells. All of the donors resided in Nashville, Tennessee, and each was a Caucasian adult. The length of the CDR3 is 14 residues. CDR1 and CDR2 from the germline V gene are SGHRS and YFSETQ. Trimming at V came to 4 bases and at J to 5 bases, leaving 4 bases not matched to a gene. This sample was included in a study of shared clonotypes between healthy human individuals. The repertoire was sequenced with immunoSEQ multiplex PCR; TCRdb's copy has only in-frame clones and lacks some. The sample lists approximately 1.9 million clones; around 93% were seen once. Regarding the study as a whole: Having only a few donors restricted how much genetic and exposure-history diversity was captured. Memory subsets generally showed lower estimated richness than naive subsets. Sequencing depth was a factor that was expected to affect clonotype sharing among donors.

This sequence originates from a man between 18 and 29 years old in good health. Some clones in this sample may be carry-over from other donors' samples. Material for sequencing was naive CD8+ T cells from PBMCs. The chain uses TRBV5-1 and TRBJ2-1; 9 bases align to TRBD1. CDR3 loop: CASSDGQGNNEQFF. Here the CDR3 DNA reads TGCGCCAGCAGCGACGGACAGGGGAACAATGAGCAGTTCTTC.